These 7 T cell receptor beta chains came from one sample sequenced in a study of CD4 T cells in relation to SARS-CoV-2 and coronaviruses. TCRdb's table, derived via immunoSEQ multiplex PCR, lists solely in-frame clones and lacks some. Found here are roughly 60,000 clones, around 93% of them singletons; the top ten hold roughly 0.14%. Before the COVID-19 pandemic, during about 2011-2019, CD4+ T cells were taken from unexposed donors. What was sequenced was naive CD4+ T cells from PBMCs. This sample's subset: naive CD4+ T cells isolated by negative enrichment. All receptors derive from a human donor in good health.

The chain has TRBV21-1 and TRBJ2-1; TRBD1 is taken as the D call from the table, unchecked against the DNA. TRBV21-1 has pseudogene status. The CDR3 covers 16 residues. CDR3 in DNA: TGTGCCAGCAGCTGTCGGGACAGGGGATCCTACAATGAGCAGTTCTTC. Its translation is CASSCRDRGSYNEQFF.

The V and J genes are TRBV9 and TRBJ2-7, with 8 nucleotides matching TRBD1. Germline CDR1 SGDLS, CDR2 YYNGEE. Unmatched junction bases numbered 7, after V lost 3 bases and J lost 5 bases. This CDR3 comprises 14 residues. The CDR3 spells CASSGRDRYDEQYF. In DNA, the CDR3 is TGTGCCAGCAGCGGCCGGGACAGGTACGACGAGCAGTACTTC. Together with reference TRBV9 and TRBJ2-7, the CDR3 gives the full variable domain: DSGVTQTPKHLITATGQRVTLRCSPRSGDLSVYWYQQSLDQGLQFLIQYYNGEERAKGNILERFSAQQFPDLHSELNLSSLELGDSALYFCASSGRDRYDEQYFGPGTRLTVT.

The chain carries TRBV28 and TRBJ1-3; D is possibly TRBD1 (6 bases). Germline CDR1 MDHEN, CDR2 SYDVKM. The CDR3 contains 15 residues. With 6 bases removed from V and 2 bases from J, the gap between germline ends came to 14 bases. This CDR3 reads CASSTGSRAGNTIYF. The CDR3 DNA follows: TGTGCCAGCAGCACAGGGAGTCGGGCTGGAAACACCATATATTTT.

This chain connects TRBV5-1 to TRBJ1-5; 7 positions match TRBD1. The CDR3 is 16 residues long. J lost 3 bases, V lost 4 bases, and 10 bases had no gene match. CDR1 is SGHRS and CDR2 is YFSETQ in the germline V gene. CDR3 nucleotide sequence: TGCGCCAGCAGCCCCCCCCGACAGGGATCCAATCAGCCCCAGCATTTT. Its protein product is CASSPPRQGSNQPQHF.

This clone was seen just once. The rearrangement joins TRBV6-6 to TRBJ1-2; D is unclear. V lost 5 bases and J 1 base, leaving 17 bases between the germline ends. The CDR3 spans 16 residues. CDR1 and CDR2 (germline): MNHNY, SVGAGI (reference sequence). The CDR3 coding sequence is TGTGCCAGCAGTCGAACTGCCTATTCGATTAACTATGGCTACACCTTC. Its translation: CASSRTAYSINYGYTF.

The table lists this clone with a count of one. The chain recombines TRBV29-1 with TRBJ1-1, with D unclear. The CDR3 length is 11 residues. CDR1 is SQVTM, CDR2 ANQGSEA, per germline. Trimming stripped 0 bases from V and 11 bases from J, with 10 bases between. The CDR3 sequence: CSVEDRVEAFF. The CDR3 nucleotides read TGCAGCGTTGAAGATAGGGTCGAGGCTTTCTTT.

The J gene is TRBJ1-2, the V gene TRBV12-3 or TRBV12-4; D gene uncertain. The CDR3 is made up of 12 amino acids. V was pared by 3 bases and J by 4 bases, with 6 bases between. CDR3: CASSFSSYGYTF. The CDR3 bases are TGTGCCAGCAGTTTCAGCAGCTATGGCTACACCTTC.